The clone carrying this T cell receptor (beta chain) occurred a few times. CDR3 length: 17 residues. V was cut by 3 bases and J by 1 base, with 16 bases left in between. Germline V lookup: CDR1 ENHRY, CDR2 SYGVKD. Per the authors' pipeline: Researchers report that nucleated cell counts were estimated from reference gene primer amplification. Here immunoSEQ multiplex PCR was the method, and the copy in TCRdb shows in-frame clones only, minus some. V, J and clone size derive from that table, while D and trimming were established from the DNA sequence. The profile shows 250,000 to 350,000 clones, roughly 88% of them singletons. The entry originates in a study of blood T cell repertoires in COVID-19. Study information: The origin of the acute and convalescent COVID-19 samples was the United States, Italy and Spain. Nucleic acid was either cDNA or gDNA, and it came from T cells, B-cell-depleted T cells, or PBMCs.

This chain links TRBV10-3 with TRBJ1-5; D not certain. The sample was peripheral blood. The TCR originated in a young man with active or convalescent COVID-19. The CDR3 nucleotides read TGTGCCATCAGTGACCGGGATCGGGGAGGGAGCAATCAGCCCCAGCATTTT. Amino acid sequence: CAISDRDRGGSNQPQHF.